The rows below give T cell receptor beta chains drawn from one sample of a study of graft-versus-host responses after intestinal transplantation. For these receptors, no antigen is known. Generated by immunoSEQ multiplex PCR, the TCRdb table keeps only in-frame clones and is missing some. The table lists 80,000 to 100,000 clones, about 90% of them singletons. The sequences come from unstimulated CD4+ T cells sorted from spleen or lymph node cells, collected before intestinal transplant. The receptors were sampled from a human donor who received an intestinal transplant. CDR3s include the opening cysteine and the closing phenylalanine or tryptophan. D genes are given only for firm matches. Clone size appears in some rows only: once, few, many, or a class for an expanded clone.

v_call,j_call,clone_size,d_call,cdr3_nt,cdr3_aa
TRBV2,TRBJ2-6,.,TRBD2,TGTGCCAGCACCCCGGGGGGACGCTCTGGGGCCAACGTCCTGACTTTC,CASTPGGRSGANVLTF
TRBV2,TRBJ2-1,.,TRBD2,TGTGCCAGCAGAGAAAGCGGGGGGGCATCTAATGAGCAGTTCTTC,CASRESGGASNEQFF
TRBV2,TRBJ1-1,.,.,TGTGCCACCAACTCCGAGGGAGTCACTGAAGCTTTCTTT,CATNSEGVTEAFF
TRBV29-1,TRBJ1-5,.,.,TGCAGCGTTGGGGACATGGATCAGCCCCAGCATTTT,CSVGDMDQPQHF
TRBV6-6,TRBJ2-7,.,.,TGTGCCAGCAGTCCCCAGGTTTTCGAGCAGTACTTC,CASSPQVFEQYF
TRBV2,TRBJ1-5,.,.,TGTGCCAGCAGTGTTGCCAGGGATAGGGCCCAGCATTTT,CASSVARDRAQHF
TRBV12-5,TRBJ2-3,.,.,TGTGCTAGTGGTTTGCTGTTCACAGATACGCAGTATTTT,CASGLLFTDTQYF
TRBV9,TRBJ1-2,.,TRBD1,TGTGCCAGCAGCGCCGAAACAGGGGGCCATTATGGCTACACCTTC,CASSAETGGHYGYTF
TRBV5-4,TRBJ1-2,.,.,TGTGCCAGCAGCTTGGGCTCTGAGGTGAAGGGCTACACCTTC,CASSLGSEVKGYTF
TRBV7-6,TRBJ1-5,.,.,TGTGCCAGCAGCTTTGAACAGGGCAATCAGCCCCAGCATTTT,CASSFEQGNQPQHF
TRBV11-2,TRBJ1-2,.,TRBD1,TGTGCCAGCAGCTTGGCCGGGACAGGGTCTGGTAACTATGGCTACACCTTC,CASSLAGTGSGNYGYTF
TRBV7-9,TRBJ2-5,.,TRBD2,TGTGCCAGCAGCTCCGGGTCTGGCGGGGGGGCTCATAGGGCCCAGTACTTC,CASSSGSGGGAHRAQYF
TRBV5-1,TRBJ2-7,.,.,TGCGCCAGCAGCTTGGACGGGGGGCTCGAGCAGTACTTC,CASSLDGGLEQYF
TRBV29-1,TRBJ2-1,.,TRBD1,TGCAGCGCAACCAGACCGGGACAGGGGGCTGATGAGCAGTTCTTC,CSATRPGQGADEQFF
TRBV2,TRBJ2-2,.,.,TGTGCCAGCAGTCTCGCAGGGCTCACCGGGGAGCTGTTTTTT,CASSLAGLTGELFF
TRBV6-1,TRBJ1-2,.,TRBD1,TGTGCCAGCAGGCCCACCGGACAGGCGGGTGGCTACACCTTC,CASRPTGQAGGYTF
TRBV20-1,TRBJ2-1,.,.,TGCAGTGCTAGGAGGGAGGAGCAGTTCTTC,CSARREEQFF
TRBV10-2,TRBJ2-5,.,.,TGCGCCAGCACCGCGACTATTAAAGAGACCCAGTACTTC,CASTATIKETQYF
TRBV9,TRBJ2-1,.,TRBD2,TGTGCCAGCAGCGTAGGAGGAGCGGGGGGTCGCTCCTACAATGAGCAGTTCTTC,CASSVGGAGGRSYNEQFF
TRBV27,TRBJ1-5,.,TRBD1,TGTGCCAGCAGTTCGACAGGGCTACAGCCCCAGCATTTT,CASSSTGLQPQHF
TRBV27,TRBJ1-1,.,TRBD1,TGTGCCAGCAGGGGGGACAGGGGGCGCAAAGCTTTCTTT,CASRGDRGRKAFF
TRBV6-1,TRBJ1-5,.,.,TGTGCCAGCAGTGAAGGTTTCAGGATTAGCAATCAGCCCCAGCATTTT,CASSEGFRISNQPQHF
TRBV18,TRBJ1-1,.,.,TGTGCCAGCTCACTTGGGCGGGTGGGGAACACTGAAGCTTTCTTT,CASSLGRVGNTEAFF
TRBV5-1,TRBJ2-5,.,.,TGCGCCAGCAGCGGTGGCGGGACTCTCGGGGAGACCCAGTACTTC,CASSGGGTLGETQYF
TRBV4-1,TRBJ1-2,once,TRBD1,TGCGCCAGCAGCCAAGGTCGGGACAGGGGCAACTATGGCTACACCTTC,CASSQGRDRGNYGYTF
TRBV7-8,TRBJ1-5,.,.,TGTGCCAGCAGCTTGGAGGGGCTAAGTCAGCCCCAGCATTTT,CASSLEGLSQPQHF
TRBV6-6,TRBJ1-2,.,.,TGTGCCAGCAGTTACGGGGACTCCACGGGTGGCTACACCTTC,CASSYGDSTGGYTF
TRBV5-1,TRBJ1-6,.,.,TGCGCCAGCAGCCGGGGGGCAGGCTCCTATAATTCACCCCTCCACTTT,CASSRGAGSYNSPLHF
TRBV29-1,TRBJ1-1,.,.,TGCAGCGACCGTCGGGGGTCCTACACTGAGGCTTTCTTT,CSDRRGSYTEAFF
TRBV15,TRBJ2-7,.,.,TGTGCCACCAGCAGAGATCTGGGCTCCCAAACCTACGAGCAGTACTTC,CATSRDLGSQTYEQYF
TRBV7-2,TRBJ2-1,.,TRBD2,TGTGCCAGCAGCACCACCGGGACTAGCAGGGGGGGTGAGCAGTTCTTC,CASSTTGTSRGGEQFF
TRBV10-3,TRBJ2-7,.,TRBD2,TGTGCCATCAGTGAGACTAGCGGGGGTTACGAGCAGTACTTC,CAISETSGGYEQYF
TRBV6-6,TRBJ2-1,.,TRBD2,TGTGCCAGCCCCCAGCGACTAGCGGGGGGGCCGTGGCAGTTCTTC,CASPQRLAGGPWQFF
TRBV10-3,TRBJ2-7,.,.,TGTGCCATCAGTGAGGGCAGGGGCCACGAGCAGTACTTC,CAISEGRGHEQYF
TRBV18,TRBJ2-7,.,TRBD1,TGTGCCAGCTCACCAACTGGCGAGACAGGGTTCTCCTACGAGCAGTACTTC,CASSPTGETGFSYEQYF
TRBV10-3,TRBJ1-5,.,.,TGTGCCATCAGTGAGGGAGATCAGCCCCAGCATTTT,CAISEGDQPQHF
TRBV7-9,TRBJ2-2,.,.,TGTGCCAGCAGCCGAGGGGGTACCGGGGAGCTGTTTTTT,CASSRGGTGELFF
TRBV6-6,TRBJ1-1,.,.,TGTGCCAGCAGTTGGATTCAGGAATCCGAAGCTTTCTTT,CASSWIQESEAFF
TRBV7-2,TRBJ2-1,.,TRBD2,TGTGCCAGCAGCTTCCTTAGCGGGGGACCTAATGAGCAGTTCTTC,CASSFLSGGPNEQFF
TRBV9,TRBJ2-7,.,TRBD1,TGTGCCAGCAGCGGGGGACAGGGCAACTACGAGCAGTACTTC,CASSGGQGNYEQYF
TRBV10-1,TRBJ2-3,.,TRBD1,TGCGCCAGCAGTGACCCTCGACAGGGGACAGATACGCAGTATTTT,CASSDPRQGTDTQYF
TRBV5-1,TRBJ2-3,.,.,TGCGCCAGCAGCTTGGACCCATTGACGGTTGGCGGACTGACAGATACGCAGTATTTT,CASSLDPLTVGGLTDTQYF
TRBV29-1,TRBJ2-1,.,TRBD2,TGCAGCGTTGAACTAGCGGTTGACAATGAGCAGTTCTTC,CSVELAVDNEQFF
TRBV19,TRBJ1-5,.,.,TGTGCCAGTAGTACAACGACAGGTTATCAGCCCCAGCATTTT,CASSTTTGYQPQHF
TRBV6-5,TRBJ1-2,.,.,TGTGCCAGCAGTTACCAGGGGTGGGGCTACACCTTC,CASSYQGWGYTF
TRBV18,TRBJ1-1,.,.,TGTGCCAGCTCCCCTGGGCAGGGAAGAGTTAACACTGAAGCTTTCTTT,CASSPGQGRVNTEAFF
TRBV6-1,TRBJ2-5,.,TRBD2,TGTGCCAGCAGTGGGCGGGGGTCCCAAGAGACCCAGTACTTC,CASSGRGSQETQYF
TRBV5-1,TRBJ1-2,once,.,TGCGCCAGCACCAAGGAGGGGCCTTATGGCTACACCTTC,CASTKEGPYGYTF
TRBV6-6,TRBJ1-2,.,TRBD1,TGTGCCAGCAGCGGGACAGAGAACTATGGCTACACCTTC,CASSGTENYGYTF
TRBV5-1,TRBJ1-2,.,.,TGCGCCAGCAGCTTGGAATTCCGAGCTGATGGCTACACCTTC,CASSLEFRADGYTF
TRBV19,TRBJ2-1,.,.,TGTGCCAGTAGTATCGTACAGATCCTTTCCAATGAGCAGTTCTTC,CASSIVQILSNEQFF
TRBV7-3,TRBJ2-3,.,TRBD2,TGTGCCAGCAGCAGACTAGCGGGAGATACGCAGTATTTT,CASSRLAGDTQYF
TRBV11-2,TRBJ1-3,.,.,TGTGCCAGCACCAGGGTTGGGTTCTCTGGAAACACCATATATTTT,CASTRVGFSGNTIYF
TRBV9,TRBJ1-2,.,.,TGTGCCAGCTCTGAGTTAAACTATGGCTACACCTTC,CASSELNYGYTF
TRBV6-6,TRBJ2-7,.,TRBD2,TGTGCCAGCAGTTACGGGGGGATACGGACTAGCGAGCAGTACTTC,CASSYGGIRTSEQYF